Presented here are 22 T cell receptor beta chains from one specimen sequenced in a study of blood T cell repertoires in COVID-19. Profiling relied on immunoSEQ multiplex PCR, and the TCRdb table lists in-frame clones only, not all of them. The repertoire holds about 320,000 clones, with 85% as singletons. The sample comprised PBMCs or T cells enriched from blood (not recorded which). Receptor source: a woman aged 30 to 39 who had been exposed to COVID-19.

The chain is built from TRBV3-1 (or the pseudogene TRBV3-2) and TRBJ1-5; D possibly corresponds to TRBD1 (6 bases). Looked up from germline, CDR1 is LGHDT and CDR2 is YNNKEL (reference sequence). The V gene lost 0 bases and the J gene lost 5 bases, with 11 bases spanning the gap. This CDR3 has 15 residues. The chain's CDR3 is CASSQEPGQYQPQHF. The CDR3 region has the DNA TGTGCCAGCAGCCAAGAACCCGGACAGTATCAGCCCCAGCATTTT.

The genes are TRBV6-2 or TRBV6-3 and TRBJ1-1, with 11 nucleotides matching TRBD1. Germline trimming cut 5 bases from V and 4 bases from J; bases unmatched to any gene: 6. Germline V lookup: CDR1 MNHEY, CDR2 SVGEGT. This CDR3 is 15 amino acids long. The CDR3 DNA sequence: TGTGCCAGCAGTGCCCAAGGACAGGGGGCCACTGAAGCTTTCTTT. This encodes CASSAQGQGATEAFF.

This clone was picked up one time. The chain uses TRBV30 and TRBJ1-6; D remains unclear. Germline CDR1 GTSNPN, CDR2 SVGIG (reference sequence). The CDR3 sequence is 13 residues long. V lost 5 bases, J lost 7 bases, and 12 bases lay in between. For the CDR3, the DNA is TGTGCCTGGGAAGGAGGTCAAAATTCACCCCTCCACTTT. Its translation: CAWEGGQNSPLHF.

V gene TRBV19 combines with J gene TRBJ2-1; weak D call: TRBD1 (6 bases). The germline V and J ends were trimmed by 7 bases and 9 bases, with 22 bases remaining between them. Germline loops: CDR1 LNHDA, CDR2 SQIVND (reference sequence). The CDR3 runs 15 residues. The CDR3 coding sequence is TGTGCCAGTAATTGGGGGCCAGAGGACGTATGTGAGCAGTTCTTC. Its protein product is CASNWGPEDVCEQFF.

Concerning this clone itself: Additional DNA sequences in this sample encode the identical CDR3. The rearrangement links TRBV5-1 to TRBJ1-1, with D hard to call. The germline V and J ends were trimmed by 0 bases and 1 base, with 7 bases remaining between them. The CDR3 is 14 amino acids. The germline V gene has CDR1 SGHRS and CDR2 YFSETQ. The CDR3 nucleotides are TGCGCCAGCAGCTTGGTGCCCGGGAACACTGAAGCTTTCTTT. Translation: CASSLVPGNTEAFF.

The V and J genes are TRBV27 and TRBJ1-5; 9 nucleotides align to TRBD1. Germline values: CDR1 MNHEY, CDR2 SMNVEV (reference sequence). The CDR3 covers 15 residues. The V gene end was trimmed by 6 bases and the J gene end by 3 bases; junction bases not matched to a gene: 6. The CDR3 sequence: CASSWTGDLNQPQHF. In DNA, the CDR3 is TGTGCCAGCAGCTGGACAGGGGACCTCAATCAGCCCCAGCATTTT.

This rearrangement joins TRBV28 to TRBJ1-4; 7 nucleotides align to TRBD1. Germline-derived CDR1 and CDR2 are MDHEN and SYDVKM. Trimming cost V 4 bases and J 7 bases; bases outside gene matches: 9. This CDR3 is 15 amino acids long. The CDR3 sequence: CASSSTGDKAEKLFF. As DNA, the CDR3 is TGTGCCAGCAGTTCTACAGGGGATAAGGCTGAAAAACTGTTTTTT.

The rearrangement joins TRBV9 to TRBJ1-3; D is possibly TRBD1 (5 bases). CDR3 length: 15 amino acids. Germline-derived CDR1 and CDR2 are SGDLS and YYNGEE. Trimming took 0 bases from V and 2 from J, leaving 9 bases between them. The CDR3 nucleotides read TGTGCCAGCAGCGTAGGTTTGGGGCCTGGAAACACCATATATTTT. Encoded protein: CASSVGLGPGNTIYF.

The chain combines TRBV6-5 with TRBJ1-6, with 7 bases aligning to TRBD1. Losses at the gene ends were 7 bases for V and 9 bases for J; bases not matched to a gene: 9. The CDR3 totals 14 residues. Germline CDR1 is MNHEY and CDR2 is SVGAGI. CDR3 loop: CASTTTGAGSPLHF. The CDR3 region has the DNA TGTGCCAGCACAACCACAGGGGCGGGTTCACCCCTCCACTTT.

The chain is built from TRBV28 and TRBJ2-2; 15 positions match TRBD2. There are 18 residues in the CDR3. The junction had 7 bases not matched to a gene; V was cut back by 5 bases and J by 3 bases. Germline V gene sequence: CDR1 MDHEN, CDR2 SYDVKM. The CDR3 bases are TGTGCCAGCAGTGGGGGGGGACTAGCGGGAGGTCACACCGGGGAGCTGTTTTTT. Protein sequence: CASSGGGLAGGHTGELFF.

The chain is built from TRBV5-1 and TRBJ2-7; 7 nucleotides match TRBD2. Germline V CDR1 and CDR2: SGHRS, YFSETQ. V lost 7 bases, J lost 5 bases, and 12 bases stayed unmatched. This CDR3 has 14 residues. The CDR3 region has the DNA TGCGCCAGCGGGACCGGGACGGGGGGAAACGAGCAGTACTTC. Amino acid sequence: CASGTGTGGNEQYF. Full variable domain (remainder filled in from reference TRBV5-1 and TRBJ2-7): KAGVTQTPRYLIKTRGQQVTLSCSPISGHRSVSWYQQTPGQGLQFLFEYFSETQRNKGNFPGRFSGRQFSNSRSEMNVSTLELGDSALYLCASGTGTGGNEQYFGPGTRLTVT.

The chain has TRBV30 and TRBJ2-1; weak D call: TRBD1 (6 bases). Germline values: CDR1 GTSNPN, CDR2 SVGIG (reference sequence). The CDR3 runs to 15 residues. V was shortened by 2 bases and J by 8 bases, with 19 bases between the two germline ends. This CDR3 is CAWSRMGQPRDEQFF. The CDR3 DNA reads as TGTGCCTGGAGTCGTATGGGACAACCGAGGGATGAGCAGTTCTTC.

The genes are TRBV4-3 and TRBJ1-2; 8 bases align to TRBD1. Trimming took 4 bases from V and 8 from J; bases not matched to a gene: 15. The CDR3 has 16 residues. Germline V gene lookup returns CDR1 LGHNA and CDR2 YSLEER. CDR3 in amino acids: CASSPGAGTGTVGYTF. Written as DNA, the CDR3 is TGCGCCAGCAGCCCCGGGGCGGGGACAGGAACGGTGGGCTACACCTTC.

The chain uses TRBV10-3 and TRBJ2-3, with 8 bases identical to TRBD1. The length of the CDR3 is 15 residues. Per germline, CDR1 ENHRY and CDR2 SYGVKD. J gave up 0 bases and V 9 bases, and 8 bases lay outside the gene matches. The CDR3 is CAILPRQGSTDTQYF. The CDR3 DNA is TGTGCCATTCTTCCAAGACAGGGGAGCACAGATACGCAGTATTTT.

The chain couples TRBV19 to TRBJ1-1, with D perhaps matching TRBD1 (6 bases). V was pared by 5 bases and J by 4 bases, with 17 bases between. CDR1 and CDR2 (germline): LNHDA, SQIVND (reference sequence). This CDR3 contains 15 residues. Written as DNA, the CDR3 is TGTGCCAGTAGTGCCCGACAGGTAAAATTCACTGAAGCTTTCTTT. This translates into CASSARQVKFTEAFF.

For the CDR3, the DNA is TGTGCCAGCAGTGTTGTGGAGGGGGCGGCCGGGGAGCTGTTTTTT. Translation: CASSVVEGAAGELFF. The V gene is TRBV2, the J gene TRBJ2-2; D perhaps matches TRBD1 (7 bases). The CDR3 totals 15 residues. V lost 4 bases to trimming and J lost 6 bases, with 15 bases between them. The V gene's germline CDR1 is SNHLY and CDR2 FYNNEI.

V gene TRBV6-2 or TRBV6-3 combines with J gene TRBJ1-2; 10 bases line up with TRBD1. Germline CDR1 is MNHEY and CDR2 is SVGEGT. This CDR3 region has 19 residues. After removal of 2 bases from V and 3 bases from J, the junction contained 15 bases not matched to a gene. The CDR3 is CASSYPALETGGADYGYTF. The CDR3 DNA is TGTGCCAGCAGTTACCCGGCCCTCGAGACAGGGGGCGCCGACTATGGCTACACCTTC.

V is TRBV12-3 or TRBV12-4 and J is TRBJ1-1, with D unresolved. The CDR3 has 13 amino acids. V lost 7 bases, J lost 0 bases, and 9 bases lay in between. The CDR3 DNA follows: TGTGCCAGCACCCCAGAAGTGAACACTGAAGCTTTCTTT. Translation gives CASTPEVNTEAFF.

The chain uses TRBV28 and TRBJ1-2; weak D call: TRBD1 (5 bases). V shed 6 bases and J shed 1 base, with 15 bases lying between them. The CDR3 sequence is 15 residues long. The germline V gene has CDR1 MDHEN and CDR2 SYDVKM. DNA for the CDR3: TGTGCCAGCAGCCTGGGACTGACCCTTAACTATGGCTACACCTTC. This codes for CASSLGLTLNYGYTF.

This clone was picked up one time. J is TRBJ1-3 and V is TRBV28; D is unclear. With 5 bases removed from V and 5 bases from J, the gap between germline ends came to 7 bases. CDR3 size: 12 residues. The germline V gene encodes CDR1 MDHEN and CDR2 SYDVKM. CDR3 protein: CASSLGRNTIYF. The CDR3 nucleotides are TGTGCCAGCAGTCTGGGCAGAAACACCATATATTTT.

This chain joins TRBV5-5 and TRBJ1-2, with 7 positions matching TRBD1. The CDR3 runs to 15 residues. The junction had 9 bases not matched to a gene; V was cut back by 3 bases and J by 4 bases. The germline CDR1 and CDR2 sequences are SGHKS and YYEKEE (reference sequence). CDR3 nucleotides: TGTGCCAGCAGCTGGGCACCGGGACAGAGCTATGGCTACACCTTC. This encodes CASSWAPGQSYGYTF.

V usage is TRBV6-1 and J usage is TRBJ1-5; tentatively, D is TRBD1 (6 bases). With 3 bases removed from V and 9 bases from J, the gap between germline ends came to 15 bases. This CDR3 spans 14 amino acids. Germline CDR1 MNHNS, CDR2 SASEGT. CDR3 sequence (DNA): TGTGCCAGCAGTGAGGGTGGGTCCAGGGGGCCCCAGCATTTT. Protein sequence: CASSEGGSRGPQHF.